Each of the 21 T cell receptor beta chains below was sequenced from the same sample in a study of shared clonotypes between healthy human individuals (TCRdb year 2020). Library prep was done by the immunoSEQ multiplex PCR assay. Drawn from immuneACCESS, this table holds only the in-frame rearrangements with V and J called that TCRdb kept. Clones are partly lost; checked studies trace under half to an unresolved V gene and leave the rest unexplained. For this sample the table gives hundreds of thousands of clones, of which roughly 70% were detected only once. Around 10% of the sample is taken by the ten largest. Sequencing was performed on memory CD4+ T cells sorted from blood. What the cell subset or site label conveys for this sample: CD45RA-negative fraction. These TCRs come from a man in his thirties or forties in good health.

This chain connects TRBV20-1 to TRBJ2-7, with 10 nucleotides matching TRBD2. With V trimmed by 2 bases and J by 12 bases, 4 bases remained unmatched. The length of the CDR3 is 11 residues. Germline V lookup: CDR1 DFQATT, CDR2 SNEGSKA (reference sequence). DNA of the CDR3: TGCAGTGCTAGAAGAGGGACTAGCGCGTACTTC. Its translation is CSARRGTSAYF.

This clone occurred a few times. A junction end diverges from the germline sequence, so it may reflect a read error. This chain uses TRBV7-9 with TRBJ2-2; 11 nucleotides align to TRBD2. Germline V gene sequence: CDR1 SEHNR, CDR2 FQNEAQ (reference sequence). The CDR3 covers 15 residues. For the CDR3, the DNA is TGTGCCAGCAGCCTAGCGGGAGGATACACCGGGGAGCTGTTTTTT. Residues: CASSLAGGYTGELFF.

The chain has TRBV28 and TRBJ1-4; a weak D match, TRBD1 (6 bases). Trimming pared 8 bases from V and 3 bases from J, leaving 7 bases between. The CDR3 has 12 residues. The germline gives CDR1 MDHEN, CDR2 SYDVKM. Written as DNA, the CDR3 is TGTGCCAGCGAGGGGGCTAATGAAAAACTGTTTTTT. Translating it yields CASEGANEKLFF. Filled out from reference TRBV28 and TRBJ1-4, the complete variable domain reads DVKVTQSSRYLVKRTGEKVFLECVQDMDHENMFWYRQDPGLGLRLIYFSYDVKMKEKGDIPEGYSVSREKKERFSLILESASTNQTSMYLCASEGANEKLFFGSGTQLSVL.

This clone was picked up a small number of times. The V and J genes are TRBV5-1 and TRBJ2-3; 13 nucleotides line up with TRBD2. J was trimmed by 6 bases and V by 0 bases; bases with no gene match: 1. This CDR3 spans 15 amino acids. Germline V gene lookup returns CDR1 SGHRS and CDR2 YFSETQ. CDR3: CASSLALAGGDTQYF. The CDR3 DNA sequence: TGCGCCAGCAGCTTGGCACTAGCGGGAGGGGATACGCAGTATTTT.

This clone was observed a handful of times. The chain recombines TRBV6-1 with TRBJ1-5; TRBD1 matches at 7 bases. Germline loops: CDR1 MNHNS, CDR2 SASEGT. The length of the CDR3 is 13 residues. V dropped 4 bases and J dropped 7; count of bases not matched to a gene: 4. CDR3 in amino acids: CASSATGNQPQHF. The CDR3 coding sequence is TGTGCCAGCAGTGCGACAGGGAACCAGCCCCAGCATTTT.

The chain combines TRBV2 with TRBJ2-1, with D possibly matching TRBD2 (6 bases). The CDR3 loop spans 12 amino acids. The germline gives CDR1 SNHLY, CDR2 FYNNEI. Trimming cost V 6 bases and J 8 bases, with 11 bases left between them. The CDR3 protein is CASSLLAYEQFF. The CDR3 nucleotides are TGTGCCAGCAGCCTACTAGCATATGAGCAGTTCTTC.

The CDR3 sequence: CSVRAGAYNEQFF. The CDR3 DNA reads TGCAGCGTTCGAGCGGGAGCCTACAATGAGCAGTTCTTC. The chain has TRBV29-1 and TRBJ2-1; TRBD2 matches 8 bases. After removal of 5 bases from V and 2 bases from J, the junction contained 2 bases not matched to a gene. CDR3 length equals 13 residues. Germline V gives CDR1 SQVTM, CDR2 ANQGSEA.

This chain links TRBV30 with TRBJ1-2; TRBD1 matches at 9 bases. The CDR3 length is 14 residues. The germline V gene encodes CDR1 GTSNPN and CDR2 SVGIG (reference sequence). V was clipped by 0 bases and J by 6 bases; unmatched bases: 5. The CDR3 reads CAWSVRDRVDGYTF. Here the CDR3 DNA reads TGTGCCTGGAGTGTACGGGACAGGGTAGATGGCTACACCTTC.

The rearrangement links TRBV7-6 to TRBJ2-1, with 7 bases lining up with TRBD1. Trimming removed 4 bases from V and 13 bases from J; junction bases left unmatched: 22. The germline V gene encodes CDR1 SGHVS and CDR2 FNYEAQ. CDR3 length: 17 residues. CDR3 DNA: TGTGCCAGCAGCTCCCCAGACAGGGTCCAGTTCCCTTACGATCAGTTCTTC. Translated: CASSSPDRVQFPYDQFF.

CDR3 region: CASRSGTYNEQFF. CDR3 in DNA: TGTGCCAGCAGGAGCGGAACCTACAATGAGCAGTTCTTC. The chain carries TRBV11-2 and TRBJ2-1; the D gene is possibly TRBD2 (5 bases). The CDR3 is 13 amino acids. Germline V gene sequence: CDR1 SGHAT, CDR2 FQNNGV. V was clipped by 6 bases and J by 2 bases, with 8 bases between them.

This clone was picked up a small number of times. This rearrangement joins TRBV6-1 to TRBJ1-1; D gene ambiguous. V was shortened by 4 bases and J by 1 base, with 7 bases between the two germline ends. This CDR3 is built from 13 residues. The germline V gene has CDR1 MNHNS and CDR2 SASEGT. The CDR3 spells CASSAVGNTEAFF. For the CDR3, the DNA is TGTGCCAGCAGTGCTGTTGGGAACACTGAAGCTTTCTTT.

This clone was observed many times. V and J are TRBV30 and TRBJ2-6; D possibly corresponds to TRBD1 (6 bases). V lost 4 bases and J 0 bases, leaving 22 bases between the germline ends. This CDR3 spans 19 amino acids. Germline values: CDR1 GTSNPN, CDR2 SVGIG (reference sequence). CDR3 nucleotides: TGTGCCTGGAACCCGGGACACCAGTCCGTTTACTCTGGGGCCAACGTCCTGACTTTC. It is translated as CAWNPGHQSVYSGANVLTF.

This CDR3 is CASSPLSGRRFGWETQYF. The CDR3 coding sequence is TGTGCCAGCTCACCTCTTAGCGGGAGGCGGTTTGGATGGGAGACCCAGTACTTC. This rearrangement joins TRBV18 to TRBJ2-5, with 10 bases that match TRBD2. The CDR3 is 18 amino acids. Germline lookup yields CDR1 KGHSH and CDR2 LQKENI. J was trimmed by 5 bases and V by 3 bases; bases with no gene match: 15. Variable domain in full (rest from reference TRBV18 and TRBJ2-5): NAGVMQNPRHLVRRRGQEARLRCSPMKGHSHVYWYRQLPEEGLKFMVYLQKENIIDESGMPKERFSAEFPKEGPSILRIQQVVRGDSAAYFCASSPLSGRRFGWETQYFGPGTRLLVL.

The chain uses TRBV9 and TRBJ2-5, with 9 bases that match TRBD1. V gave up 0 bases and J gave up 2 bases; unmatched junction bases: 5. Germline loops: CDR1 SGDLS, CDR2 YYNGEE. The CDR3 is 16 amino acids. CDR3 amino acids: CASSVGGQGLQETQYF. DNA of the CDR3: TGTGCCAGCAGCGTAGGGGGACAGGGCTTACAAGAGACCCAGTACTTC. The variable domain in full, with the rest retrieved from reference TRBV9 and TRBJ2-5, is DSGVTQTPKHLITATGQRVTLRCSPRSGDLSVYWYQQSLDQGLQFLIQYYNGEERAKGNILERFSAQQFPDLHSELNLSSLELGDSALYFCASSVGGQGLQETQYFGPGTRLLVL.

This chain joins TRBV28 and TRBJ1-1; perhaps TRBD1 as D (5 bases). Trimming stripped 2 bases from V and 8 bases from J, with 9 bases between. Germline lookup yields CDR1 MDHEN and CDR2 SYDVKM. The CDR3 covers 12 residues. As DNA, the CDR3 is TGTGCCAGCAGTTTACCCCGACAGGAAGCTTTCTTT. Translation gives CASSLPRQEAFF.

The CDR3 DNA is TGCAGCGTTGAGGGACAGGGGGTTTCTAGCACAGATACGCAGTATTTT. Protein sequence: CSVEGQGVSSTDTQYF. V is TRBV29-1 and J is TRBJ2-3; TRBD1 matches 11 bases. CDR3 length: 16 residues. The V gene end was trimmed by 3 bases and the J gene end by 0 bases; junction bases not matched to a gene: 5. Germline V lookup: CDR1 SQVTM, CDR2 ANQGSEA.

The gene calls are TRBV5-6 and TRBJ1-5; D remains ambiguous. Germline loops: CDR1 SGHDT, CDR2 YYEEEE. The V gene lost 0 bases and the J gene lost 2 bases, with 6 bases spanning the gap. This CDR3 has 14 amino acids. This chain's CDR3 is CASSLGLGNQPQHF. The CDR3 DNA follows: TGTGCCAGCAGCTTGGGTTTGGGCAATCAGCCCCAGCATTTT.

The V and J genes are TRBV6-1 and TRBJ2-6; 9 bases are shared with TRBD1. Trimming cost V 5 bases and J 13 bases; bases outside gene matches: 9. The CDR3 consists of 14 residues. Germline loops: CDR1 MNHNS, CDR2 SASEGT. The CDR3 sequence: CASSTSGTGLVLTF. The CDR3 DNA reads as TGTGCCAGCAGTACCAGCGGGACAGGGCTGGTCCTGACTTTC.

The chain links TRBV15 to TRBJ1-1; 9 bases match TRBD1. The CDR3 length is 13 residues. Germline V gives CDR1 LNHNV, CDR2 YYDKDF (reference sequence). Trimming removed 3 bases from V and 8 bases from J; junction bases left unmatched: 4. CDR3 nucleotides: TGTGCCACCAGCAGGTCAGGACAGGGGGAAGCTTTCTTT. This gives the protein CATSRSGQGEAFF.

This clone was counted many times. Other DNA sequences in the same sample also yield this CDR3. The CDR3 is CASSLGEGAYNEQFF. The CDR3 DNA reads TGTGCCAGCAGCTTAGGAGAGGGGGCATACAATGAGCAGTTCTTC. The chain has TRBV7-6 and TRBJ2-1, with 7 nucleotides matching TRBD1. With V trimmed by 1 base and J by 4 bases, 4 bases remained unmatched. The CDR3 extends over 15 amino acids. The V gene's germline CDR1 is SGHVS and CDR2 FNYEAQ.

Comment on this clone: Just one base apart from a much larger clone, this may be a read error. This chain connects TRBV2 to TRBJ2-7; D gene uncertain. Looked up from germline, CDR1 is SNHLY and CDR2 is FYNNEI. The ends were cut back, 8 bases at V and 2 bases at J, with 16 bases in the middle. This CDR3 spans 14 amino acids. The CDR3 sequence: CASARSTLTYEQYF. CDR3 nucleotide sequence: TGTGCCAGCGCTAGATCAACCTTAACCTACGAGCAGTACTTC.